The subject of this entry is one T cell receptor beta chain. This entry comes from a study of blood T cell repertoires in COVID-19. Turning to the study itself: Acute-phase and convalescent COVID-19 samples originated in the United States, Italy and Spain.

How the authors handled the data: Amplified reference gene primers provided the basis for estimating nucleated cell counts. Assay: immunoSEQ multiplex PCR; the TCRdb copy retains only in-frame clones and omits some. The D gene and trimming were derived from the DNA, and the V and J assignments and clone size from that table. The table records about 250,000 clones, more than 70% of them present only once. Sequenced material: peripheral blood. This sequence originates from a woman of 80 years or more with COVID-19, enrolled during active disease.

CDR3 sequence reads: CSVASNYGYTF. CDR3 DNA sequence: TGCAGCGTTGCCTCGAACTATGGCTACACCTTC. The chain is built from TRBV29-1 and TRBJ1-2; D unclear. The germline V gene encodes CDR1 SQVTM and CDR2 ANQGSEA. There are 11 residues in the CDR3. V was cut by 4 bases and J by 2 bases, with 5 bases left in between.